The 25 T cell receptor beta chains below all came from one sample that was sequenced in a study of blood T cell repertoires in COVID-19. The method was immunoSEQ multiplex PCR; TCRdb's version includes in-frame clones alone and lacks a portion of them. The sample holds about 170,000 clones, approximately 89% seen once. The sequenced sample consisted of peripheral blood. The receptors derive from a man between 65 and 85 years old with acute or convalescent COVID-19.

The chain employs TRBV28 and TRBJ2-7; possibly TRBD1 for D (6 bases). Per the germline V gene, CDR1 is MDHEN and CDR2 is SYDVKM. Trimming removed 4 bases from V and 4 bases from J, with 20 bases in between. The CDR3 has 16 residues. The CDR3 here is CASSSPGARADYEQYF. DNA for the CDR3: TGTGCCAGCAGTTCTCCAGGGGCTCGGGCGGATTACGAGCAGTACTTC.

The J gene is TRBJ1-1, the V gene TRBV2, with TRBD1 as a possible D gene (5 bases). Trimming pared 7 bases from V and 4 bases from J, leaving 13 bases between. Germline CDR1 reads SNHLY; CDR2 reads FYNNEI. CDR3 size: 13 residues. CDR3 protein: CASMGGLGTEAFF. The CDR3, as DNA: TGTGCCAGCATGGGGGGTTTGGGCACTGAAGCTTTCTTT.

In this sample, this clone turned up a few times. The V and J genes are TRBV6-5 and TRBJ1-6; 8 bases agree with TRBD1. The V gene's germline CDR1 is MNHEY and CDR2 SVGAGI. This CDR3 has 15 residues. The V and J ends lost 6 bases and 5 bases, in that order; junction bases with no gene match: 6. The CDR3 sequence: CASRLQGDDNSPLHF. The CDR3 DNA reads TGTGCCAGCAGATTACAGGGGGACGATAATTCACCCCTCCACTTT.

The rearrangement uses TRBV9 and TRBJ1-1, with D possibly matching TRBD1 (6 bases). V was trimmed by 0 bases and J by 1 base, leaving 10 bases between them. Per germline, CDR1 SGDLS and CDR2 YYNGEE. CDR3 size: 15 residues. CDR3 in amino acids: CASSVGGRGNTEAFF. CDR3 nucleotide sequence: TGTGCCAGCAGCGTAGGGGGCAGGGGGAACACTGAAGCTTTCTTT.

The chain is built from TRBV27 and TRBJ2-7, with D possibly TRBD2 on 6 matching bases. The CDR3 loop spans 14 amino acids. The germline CDR1 and CDR2 sequences are MNHEY and SMNVEV (reference sequence). Trimming stripped 6 bases from V and 2 bases from J, with 14 bases between. In DNA form, the CDR3 reads TGTGCCAGCAGGGGGACTCTCATAGCCTACGAGCAGTACTTC. Protein sequence: CASRGTLIAYEQYF.

The V call is TRBV19, the J call TRBJ1-6, with D maybe TRBD1 (5 bases). Germline lookup yields CDR1 LNHDA and CDR2 SQIVND (reference sequence). Between the trimmed V and J ends, which lost 5 bases and 10 bases, there was a span of 9 bases. This CDR3 contains 12 residues. DNA for the CDR3: TGTGCCAGTAGTTTGTGGGGCTCACCCCTCCACTTT. Its translation is CASSLWGSPLHF.

The chain joins TRBV2 to TRBJ2-2; D remains unclear. This CDR3 has 13 residues. CDR1 and CDR2 from the germline V gene are SNHLY and FYNNEI. Trimming shortened V by 1 base and J by 4 bases, and 4 bases separated the two germline ends. CDR3 bases: TGTGCCAGCAGTGAAGGTCTCACCGGGGAGCTGTTTTTT. This codes for CASSEGLTGELFF.

The DNA for the CDR3 is TGTGCCAGCAGCTTAATTCCCGGTGGCAATCAGCCCCAGCATTTT. It specifies CASSLIPGGNQPQHF. This chain links TRBV7-3 with TRBJ1-5; the D is unclear. The CDR3 totals 15 residues. Germline CDR1 and CDR2: SGHTA and FQGTGA. Trimming removed 1 base from V and 2 bases from J, with 9 bases in between.

The J gene is TRBJ2-7, the V gene TRBV27; possible D gene TRBD2, 6 bases. Germline lookup yields CDR1 MNHEY and CDR2 SMNVEV (reference sequence). The CDR3 is 14 residues long. Trimming shortened V by 5 bases and J by 1 base, and 12 bases separated the two germline ends. The CDR3 DNA is TGTGCCAGCAGTCCGGAGGGCGGTTCCTACGAGCAGTACTTC. This sequence encodes CASSPEGGSYEQYF.

CDR3 in amino acids: CASSQDRGQKRGEKLFF. The CDR3 coding sequence is TGCGCCAGCAGCCAAGATAGGGGCCAGAAAAGGGGGGAAAAACTGTTTTTT. The chain couples TRBV4-1 to TRBJ1-4; possibly TRBD1 for D (6 bases). The CDR3 totals 17 residues. The V end was cut by 0 bases, the J end by 8 bases, with 19 bases between. Per germline, CDR1 MGHRA and CDR2 YSYEKL.

The genes are TRBV5-1 and TRBJ2-6; D gene uncertain. Germline V gives CDR1 SGHRS, CDR2 YFSETQ. V was trimmed by 2 bases and J by 1 base, leaving 7 bases between them. The CDR3 is made up of 15 amino acids. In DNA, the CDR3 is TGCGCCAGCAGCTTACTTATGTCTGGGGCCAACGTCCTGACTTTC. It codes for CASSLLMSGANVLTF.

Worth noting for this clone: In the same sample, other DNA sequences code for this CDR3. The chain uses TRBV7-2 and TRBJ1-5, with 7 positions matching TRBD1. The CDR3 totals 14 residues. Germline V gene sequence: CDR1 SGHTA, CDR2 FQGNSA. Losses at the gene ends were 5 bases for V and 2 bases for J; bases not matched to a gene: 3. Here the CDR3 reads CASSPQGGNQPQHF. In DNA form, the CDR3 reads TGTGCCAGCAGCCCTCAGGGGGGCAATCAGCCCCAGCATTTT.

V is TRBV12-3 or TRBV12-4 and J is TRBJ2-7, with D unresolved. This CDR3 is built from 11 residues. Trimming stripped 6 bases from V and 3 bases from J, with 6 bases between. CDR3 residues: CASSKLYEQYF. The CDR3 DNA sequence: TGTGCCAGCAGCAAACTCTACGAGCAGTACTTC.

The chain couples TRBV4-3 to TRBJ2-7; the match to TRBD1 covers 7 bases. V lost 5 bases, J lost 1 base, and 11 bases stayed unmatched. The CDR3 extends over 16 amino acids. Germline V CDR1 and CDR2: LGHNA, YSLEER. CDR3 coding DNA: TGCGCCAGCAGCTTCTCCGGGACAGCGCCTTCCTACGAGCAGTACTTC. Protein: CASSFSGTAPSYEQYF.

The chain carries TRBV30 and TRBJ1-6; D unclear. CDR3 size: 11 residues. Looked up from germline, CDR1 is GTSNPN and CDR2 is SVGIG (reference sequence). Trimming stripped 5 bases from V and 9 bases from J, with 8 bases between. The CDR3 sequence: CAWQFVSPLHF. Here the CDR3 DNA reads TGTGCCTGGCAGTTCGTTTCACCCCTCCACTTT.

The chain recombines TRBV6-6 with TRBJ1-2, with 8 bases identical to TRBD1. Trimming at V came to 7 bases and at J to 5 bases, leaving 12 bases not matched to a gene. The germline gives CDR1 MNHNY, CDR2 SVGAGI (reference sequence). The CDR3 consists of 15 residues. CDR3 sequence: CASTPRTGTGYGYTF. CDR3 nucleotides: TGTGCCAGCACCCCGAGGACAGGGACGGGGTATGGCTACACCTTC.

This clone was picked up a small number of times. The genes are TRBV10-1 and TRBJ1-1; D possibly corresponds to TRBD1 (6 bases). CDR3 length equals 11 residues. V dropped 6 bases and J dropped 8 bases, with 10 bases sitting between them. Per germline, CDR1 WNHNN and CDR2 SYGVQD (reference sequence). CDR3 in DNA: TGCGCCAGCAGCCAGGGGACGGAAGCTTTCTTT. Its protein product is CASSQGTEAFF.

J is TRBJ1-4 and V is TRBV6-2 or TRBV6-3; 7 positions match TRBD1. V dropped 2 bases and J dropped 4; count of bases not matched to a gene: 4. The CDR3 is 15 amino acids. CDR1 is MNHEY and CDR2 is SVGEGT in the germline V gene. Here the CDR3 DNA reads TGTGCCAGCAGTTACAGGACAGGCAATAATGAAAAACTGTTTTTT. Its protein product is CASSYRTGNNEKLFF.

The V and J genes are TRBV5-1 and TRBJ1-5; D perhaps matches TRBD1 (5 bases). CDR3 size: 14 residues. V lost 0 bases and J lost 2, with 6 bases in between. The V gene's germline CDR1 is SGHRS and CDR2 YFSETQ. DNA for the CDR3: TGCGCCAGCAGCTTGGCGGGGGGCAATCAGCCCCAGCATTTT. It specifies CASSLAGGNQPQHF.

J is TRBJ2-2 and V is TRBV12-3 or TRBV12-4, with no clear D. V was pared by 3 bases and J by 8 bases, with 10 bases between. The CDR3 consists of 13 residues. Here the CDR3 reads CASSFQIRGELFF. CDR3 DNA sequence: TGTGCCAGCAGTTTTCAAATCAGAGGGGAGCTGTTTTTT.

V is TRBV27 and J is TRBJ2-3; TRBD2 matches at 12 bases. CDR3 length: 15 residues. Per germline, CDR1 MNHEY and CDR2 SMNVEV (reference sequence). The V gene end was trimmed by 4 bases and the J gene end by 5 bases; junction bases not matched to a gene: 4. The CDR3 sequence: CASSSPSGGGDTQYF. The CDR3 DNA reads TGTGCCAGCAGTTCCCCTAGCGGGGGGGGAGATACGCAGTATTTT.

This rearrangement joins TRBV6-5 to TRBJ2-1; 8 positions match TRBD2. Germline CDR1 reads MNHEY; CDR2 reads SVGAGI. The V gene end was trimmed by 2 bases and the J gene end by 7 bases; junction bases not matched to a gene: 4. The CDR3 extends over 14 amino acids. The CDR3 is CASSYVAGRNEQFF. CDR3 nucleotides: TGTGCCAGCAGTTACGTAGCGGGACGGAATGAGCAGTTCTTC.

The genes are TRBV3-1 (or the pseudogene TRBV3-2) and TRBJ2-7; possibly TRBD1 for D (5 bases). CDR1 LGHDT and CDR2 YNNKEL come from the germline V gene (reference sequence). The CDR3 extends over 15 amino acids. The V gene lost 0 bases and the J gene lost 4 bases, with 13 bases spanning the gap. CDR3 nucleotides: TGTGCCAGCAGCCAAGACCCCAGGGCTATATACGAGCAGTACTTC. Its translation is CASSQDPRAIYEQYF.

V usage is TRBV29-1 and J usage is TRBJ2-4; 14 bases match TRBD2. V shed 4 bases, J shed 8 bases, and the junction held 19 bases outside the gene matches. CDR3 length: 19 residues. Germline V gene lookup returns CDR1 SQVTM and CDR2 ANQGSEA. CDR3 nucleotide sequence: TGCAGCGTTGTGGGACTAGCGGGAGATGGGACGAGGGGAGGGGACATTCAGTACTTC. This gives the protein CSVVGLAGDGTRGGDIQYF.

This rearrangement joins TRBV5-8 to TRBJ2-7, with 8 bases lining up with TRBD1. V shed 4 bases and J 2 bases; nucleotides not matched to a gene: 2. The length of the CDR3 is 13 residues. Germline loops: CDR1 SGHTS, CDR2 YDEGEE. CDR3 nucleotides: TGTGCCAGCAGCCGGGACAGGACCTACGAGCAGTACTTC. Translated: CASSRDRTYEQYF.